This T cell receptor beta chain emerged from a study of T-cell reconstitution after alpha-beta-depleted transplantation in children (dated by TCRdb to 2015 to 2016). Study-level background: T-cell immune reconstitution after TCRalphabeta/CD19-depleted allogeneic hematopoietic cell transplantation in children was quantitatively tracked in the study by means of TCR repertoire profiling. Points the paper makes about the study in general: About two months after transplant, the apparently early recovery of alphabetaT-cell counts reportedly depended on just several hundred clones that had expanded rapidly and came from non-depleted graft cells. In some patients, the high TCRbeta diversity seen at day 60 was put down to recipient T cells and intrathymic progenitors that had survived conditioning. Over the following months the frequencies of hyperexpanded clones went down, and after one year T-cell counts and TCRbeta diversity were mostly credited to newly produced T cells.

The library was prepared using PCR. The data were produced on an Illumina HiSeq 2500. To normalize quantification of the TCRbeta repertoire, the TCR libraries were built with molecular barcoding that relied on unique molecular identifiers. Through fastp at Q25 and MiXCR, TCRdb rebuilt clones from the public reads, retaining in-frame beta chains. Entries are consolidated by CDR3 protein sequence, retaining the most common genes and DNA. The sample has about 490,000 distinct CDR3 sequences on record, roughly 10% of them singletons. The top ten clonotypes cover 2% to 2.5% of the sample. The treatment or condition label, as the study defines it: allogeneic hematopoietic cell transplantation with graft depleted of TCRalphabeta T cells and CD19 B cells. TCRalphabeta/CD19-depleted allogeneic hematopoietic cell grafts were given to the transplant recipients, all of whom were children. Its CDR3 holds 17 amino acids, cysteine through phenylalanine. Only CDR3 DNA is held: 51 bases, read in frame from base 1. The germline V and J ends show losses of 1 base and 4 bases respectively, and no gene match explains 6 bases of the junction. Taken from the germline V gene (reference sequence), the CDR1 and CDR2 loops are LGHDT and YNNKEL.

This clonotype appeared a few times. The antigen this receptor binds is unknown. No base quality information exists; no much larger clone differs at one position. The chain links TRBV3-1 with TRBJ2-1, and 11 junction bases match TRBD2. The starting material was PBMCs, obtained before TCRalphabeta/CD19-depleted stem cell transplant. The receptor comes from a child aged 2 to 10 with inherited bone marrow failure, due to receive a stem cell transplant. Here the CDR3 is given as CASSQARLAGHYNEQFF. The nucleotides read TGTGCCAGCAGCCAAGCCCGACTAGCGGGGCATTACAATGAGCAGTTCTTC.